Sequencing of this T cell receptor beta chain was carried out in a study of blood T cell repertoires in COVID-19. Study summary: From the United States, Italy and Spain came samples of acute and convalescent COVID-19. Sample material is recorded as cDNA or gDNA derived from T cells, B-cell-depleted T cells, or PBMCs.

CDR3 length: 15 amino acids. Germline CDR1 SQVTM, CDR2 ANQGSEA. Unmatched junction bases numbered 11, after V lost 5 bases and J lost 5 bases. Source study methods: Estimates of nucleated cell counts were drawn from the amplification of reference gene primers. Sequencing used immunoSEQ multiplex PCR; TCRdb keeps in-frame clones, though not all of them. Clone size and V and J calls were adopted from that table, with D and trimming inferred from the DNA. The sample has about 120,000 clones, 60% to 85% seen once. V is TRBV29-1 and J is TRBJ2-7, with 11 positions matching TRBD2. The specimen sequenced was peripheral blood. This TCR was sampled from a man aged 70-80 years with acute or convalescent COVID-19. In DNA form, the CDR3 reads TGCAGCGTTTTGTGGCCTAGCGGGAGGATCAACGAGCAGTACTTC. Translated: CSVLWPSGRINEQYF.